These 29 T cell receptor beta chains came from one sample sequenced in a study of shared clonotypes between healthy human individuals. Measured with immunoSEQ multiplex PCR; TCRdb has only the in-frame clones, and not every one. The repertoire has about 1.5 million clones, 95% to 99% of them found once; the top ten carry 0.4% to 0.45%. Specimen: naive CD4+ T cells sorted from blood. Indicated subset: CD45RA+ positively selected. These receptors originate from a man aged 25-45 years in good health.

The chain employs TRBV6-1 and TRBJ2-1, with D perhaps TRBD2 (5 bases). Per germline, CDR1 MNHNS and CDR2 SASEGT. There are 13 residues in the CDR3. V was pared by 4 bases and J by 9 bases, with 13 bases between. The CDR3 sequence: CASSVPSLGEQFF. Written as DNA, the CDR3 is TGTGCCAGCAGTGTACCTAGCTTAGGTGAGCAGTTCTTC.

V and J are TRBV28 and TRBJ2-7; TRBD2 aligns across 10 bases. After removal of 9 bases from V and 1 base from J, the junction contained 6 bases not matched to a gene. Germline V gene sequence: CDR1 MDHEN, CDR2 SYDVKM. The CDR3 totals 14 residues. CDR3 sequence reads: CASGLAVNSYEQYF. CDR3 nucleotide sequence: TGTGCCAGTGGACTAGCGGTTAATTCCTACGAGCAGTACTTC.

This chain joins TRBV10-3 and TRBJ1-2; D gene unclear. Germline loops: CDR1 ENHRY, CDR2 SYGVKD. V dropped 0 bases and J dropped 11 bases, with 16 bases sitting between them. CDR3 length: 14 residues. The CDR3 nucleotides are TGTGCCATCAGTGAGTCGTTGGCGGACTTATATTACACCTTC. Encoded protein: CAISESLADLYYTF.

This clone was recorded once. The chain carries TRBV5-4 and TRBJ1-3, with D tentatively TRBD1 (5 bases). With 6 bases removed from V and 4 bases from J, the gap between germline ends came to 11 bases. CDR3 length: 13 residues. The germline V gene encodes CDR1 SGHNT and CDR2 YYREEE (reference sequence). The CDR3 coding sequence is TGTGCCAGCACCCCCGACAGAGGAAACACCATATATTTT. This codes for CASTPDRGNTIYF. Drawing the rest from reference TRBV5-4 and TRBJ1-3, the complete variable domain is ETGVTQSPTHLIKTRGQQVTLRCSSQSGHNTVSWYQQALGQGPQFIFQYYREEENGRGNFPPRFSGLQFPNYSSELNVNALELDDSALYLCASTPDRGNTIYFGEGSWLTVV.

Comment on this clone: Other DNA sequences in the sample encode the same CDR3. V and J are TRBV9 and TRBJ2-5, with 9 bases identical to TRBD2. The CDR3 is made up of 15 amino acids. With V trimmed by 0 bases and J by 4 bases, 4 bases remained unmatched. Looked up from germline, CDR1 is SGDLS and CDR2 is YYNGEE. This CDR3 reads CASSVEAGGGETQYF. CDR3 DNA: TGTGCCAGCAGCGTAGAGGCGGGAGGGGGAGAGACCCAGTACTTC.

As DNA, the CDR3 is TGTGCCAGCAGTACGGACACTGAAGCTTTCTTT. It codes for CASSTDTEAFF. The chain uses TRBV2 and TRBJ1-1; D gene unclear. The germline V gene encodes CDR1 SNHLY and CDR2 FYNNEI. This CDR3 contains 11 residues. Trimming cost V 5 bases and J 3 bases, with 4 bases left between them.

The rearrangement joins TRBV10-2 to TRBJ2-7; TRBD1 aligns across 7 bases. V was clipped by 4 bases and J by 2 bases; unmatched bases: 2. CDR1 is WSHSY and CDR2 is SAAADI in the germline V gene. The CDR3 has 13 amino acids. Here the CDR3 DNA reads TGCGCCAGCAGTGGAGACAGGGCCTACGAGCAGTACTTC. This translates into CASSGDRAYEQYF.

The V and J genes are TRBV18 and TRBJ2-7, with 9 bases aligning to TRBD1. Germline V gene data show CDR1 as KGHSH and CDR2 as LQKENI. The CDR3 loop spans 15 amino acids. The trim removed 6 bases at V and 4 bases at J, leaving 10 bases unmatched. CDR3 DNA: TGTGCCAGCTCTCCAACCAGGACAGGGGTATACGAGCAGTACTTC. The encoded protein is CASSPTRTGVYEQYF.

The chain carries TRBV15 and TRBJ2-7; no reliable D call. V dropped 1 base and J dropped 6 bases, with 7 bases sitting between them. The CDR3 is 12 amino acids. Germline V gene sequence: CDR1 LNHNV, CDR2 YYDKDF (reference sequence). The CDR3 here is CATSRVVSEQYF. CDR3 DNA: TGTGCCACCAGCAGAGTAGTCAGCGAGCAGTACTTC.

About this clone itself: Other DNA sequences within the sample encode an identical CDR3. As DNA, the CDR3 is TGCGCCAGCAGCTTGGACAGGGGGCGATACGAGCAGTACTTC. It specifies CASSLDRGRYEQYF. The chain is built from TRBV5-1 and TRBJ2-7; TRBD1 matches at 9 bases. Trimming removed 0 bases from V and 4 bases from J; junction bases left unmatched: 2. The CDR3 has 14 amino acids. Germline V CDR1 and CDR2: SGHRS, YFSETQ.

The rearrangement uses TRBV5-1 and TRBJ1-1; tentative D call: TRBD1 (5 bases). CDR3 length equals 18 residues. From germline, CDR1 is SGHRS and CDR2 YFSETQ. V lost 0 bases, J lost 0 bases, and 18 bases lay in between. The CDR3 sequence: CASSLAAGERGMNTEAFF. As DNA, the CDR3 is TGCGCCAGCAGCTTGGCGGCGGGGGAGAGGGGAATGAACACTGAAGCTTTCTTT.

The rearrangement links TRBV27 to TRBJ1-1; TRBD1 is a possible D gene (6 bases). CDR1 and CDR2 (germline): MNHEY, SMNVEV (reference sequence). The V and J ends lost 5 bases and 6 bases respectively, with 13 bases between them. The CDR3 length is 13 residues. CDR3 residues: CASSPLQGPEAFF. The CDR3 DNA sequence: TGTGCCAGCAGTCCACTACAGGGCCCTGAAGCTTTCTTT.

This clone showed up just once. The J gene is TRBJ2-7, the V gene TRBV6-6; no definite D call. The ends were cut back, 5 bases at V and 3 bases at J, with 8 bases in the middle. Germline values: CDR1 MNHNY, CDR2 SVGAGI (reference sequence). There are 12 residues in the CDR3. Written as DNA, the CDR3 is TGTGCCAGCAGTCACAGATACTACGAGCAGTACTTC. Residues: CASSHRYYEQYF.

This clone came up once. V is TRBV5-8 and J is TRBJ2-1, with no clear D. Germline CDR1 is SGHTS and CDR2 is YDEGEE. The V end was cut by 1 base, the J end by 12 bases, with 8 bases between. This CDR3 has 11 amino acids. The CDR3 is CASSLILAQFF. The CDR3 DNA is TGTGCCAGCAGCTTGATCTTGGCGCAGTTCTTC.

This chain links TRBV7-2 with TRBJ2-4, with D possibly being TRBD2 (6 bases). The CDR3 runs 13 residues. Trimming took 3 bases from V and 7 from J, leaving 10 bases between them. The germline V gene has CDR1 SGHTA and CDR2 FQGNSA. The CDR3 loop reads CASSLGGWNIQYF. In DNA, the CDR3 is TGTGCCAGCAGCTTGGGGGGATGGAACATTCAGTACTTC.

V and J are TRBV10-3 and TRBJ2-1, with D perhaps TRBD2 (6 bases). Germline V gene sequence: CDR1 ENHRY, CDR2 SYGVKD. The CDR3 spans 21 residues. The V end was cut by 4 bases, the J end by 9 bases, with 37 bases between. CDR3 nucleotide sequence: TGTGCCATCAGTGTTCAAGTTGGAGGCGAGTACTCTCGGGATACGGAGGGTGAGCAGTTCTTC. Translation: CAISVQVGGEYSRDTEGEQFF.

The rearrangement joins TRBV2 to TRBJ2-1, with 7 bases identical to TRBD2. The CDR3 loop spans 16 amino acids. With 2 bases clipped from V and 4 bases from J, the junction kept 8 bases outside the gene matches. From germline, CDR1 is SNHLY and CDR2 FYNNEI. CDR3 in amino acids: CASSELLAGAYNEQFF. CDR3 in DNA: TGTGCCAGCAGTGAACTCTTAGCGGGCGCGTACAATGAGCAGTTCTTC.

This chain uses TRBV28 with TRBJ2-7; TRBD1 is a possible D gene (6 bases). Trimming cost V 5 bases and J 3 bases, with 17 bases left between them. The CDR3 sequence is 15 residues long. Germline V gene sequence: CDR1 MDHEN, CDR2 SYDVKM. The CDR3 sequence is CASSPKPGTIYEQYF. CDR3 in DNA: TGTGCCAGCAGTCCAAAACCCGGGACAATCTACGAGCAGTACTTC. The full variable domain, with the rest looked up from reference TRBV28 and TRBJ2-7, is DVKVTQSSRYLVKRTGEKVFLECVQDMDHENMFWYRQDPGLGLRLIYFSYDVKMKEKGDIPEGYSVSREKKERFSLILESASTNQTSMYLCASSPKPGTIYEQYFGPGTRLTVT.

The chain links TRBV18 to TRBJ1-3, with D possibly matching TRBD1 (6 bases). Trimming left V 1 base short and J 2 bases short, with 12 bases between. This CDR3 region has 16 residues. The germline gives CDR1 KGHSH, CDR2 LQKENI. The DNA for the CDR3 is TGTGCCAGCTCACCACTGGAGGGGGGAACTGGAAACACCATATATTTT. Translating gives CASSPLEGGTGNTIYF.

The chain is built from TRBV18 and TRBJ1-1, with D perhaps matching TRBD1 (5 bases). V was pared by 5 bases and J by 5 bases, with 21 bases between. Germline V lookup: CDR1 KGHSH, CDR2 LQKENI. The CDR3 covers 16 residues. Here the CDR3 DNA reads TGTGCCAGCTCAGACAGACAGCGGGCCGGGAGGACTGAAGCTTTCTTT. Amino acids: CASSDRQRAGRTEAFF.

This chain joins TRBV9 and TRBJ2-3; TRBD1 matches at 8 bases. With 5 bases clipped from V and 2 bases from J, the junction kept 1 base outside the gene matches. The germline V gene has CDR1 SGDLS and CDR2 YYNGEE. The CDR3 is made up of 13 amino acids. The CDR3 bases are TGTGCCAGCAGGGACAGGGCCACAGATACGCAGTATTTT. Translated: CASRDRATDTQYF.

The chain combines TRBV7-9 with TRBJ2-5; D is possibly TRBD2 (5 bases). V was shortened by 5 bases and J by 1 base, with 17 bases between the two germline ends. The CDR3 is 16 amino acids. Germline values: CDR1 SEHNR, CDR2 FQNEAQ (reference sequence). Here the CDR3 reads CASSQRRGSVQETQYF. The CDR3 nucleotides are TGTGCCAGCAGCCAGCGAAGAGGGTCGGTCCAAGAGACCCAGTACTTC.

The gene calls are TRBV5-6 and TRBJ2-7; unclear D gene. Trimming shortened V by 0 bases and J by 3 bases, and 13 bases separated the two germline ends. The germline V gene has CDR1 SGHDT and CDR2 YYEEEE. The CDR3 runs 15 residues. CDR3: CASSLEGRPFYEQYF. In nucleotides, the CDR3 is TGTGCCAGCAGCTTGGAAGGTCGTCCTTTCTACGAGCAGTACTTC.

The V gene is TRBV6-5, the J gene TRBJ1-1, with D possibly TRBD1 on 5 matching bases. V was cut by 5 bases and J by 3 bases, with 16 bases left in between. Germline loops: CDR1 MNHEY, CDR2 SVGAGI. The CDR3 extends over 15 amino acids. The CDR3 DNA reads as TGTGCCAGCAGTCCGTGGCGGGGGGGAGACACTGAAGCTTTCTTT. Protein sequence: CASSPWRGGDTEAFF.

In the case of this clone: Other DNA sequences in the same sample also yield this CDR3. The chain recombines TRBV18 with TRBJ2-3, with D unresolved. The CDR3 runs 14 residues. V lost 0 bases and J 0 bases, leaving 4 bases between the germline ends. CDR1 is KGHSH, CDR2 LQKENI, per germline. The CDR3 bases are TGTGCCAGCTCACCACCCTCCAGCACAGATACGCAGTATTTT. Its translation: CASSPPSSTDTQYF.

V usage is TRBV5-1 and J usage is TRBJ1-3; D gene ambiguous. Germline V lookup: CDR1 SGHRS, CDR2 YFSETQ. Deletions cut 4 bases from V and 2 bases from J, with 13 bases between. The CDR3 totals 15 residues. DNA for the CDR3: TGCGCCAGCAGCCCCGTCTCTTTCACTGGAAACACCATATATTTT. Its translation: CASSPVSFTGNTIYF.

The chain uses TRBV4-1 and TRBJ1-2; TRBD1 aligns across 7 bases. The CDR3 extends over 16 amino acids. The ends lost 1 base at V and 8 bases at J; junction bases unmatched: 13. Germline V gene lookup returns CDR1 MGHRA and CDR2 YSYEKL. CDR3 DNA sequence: TGCGCCAGCAGCCAAGCTCCAGGGGGGGACGGGCGCGGCTACACCTTC. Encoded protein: CASSQAPGGDGRGYTF.

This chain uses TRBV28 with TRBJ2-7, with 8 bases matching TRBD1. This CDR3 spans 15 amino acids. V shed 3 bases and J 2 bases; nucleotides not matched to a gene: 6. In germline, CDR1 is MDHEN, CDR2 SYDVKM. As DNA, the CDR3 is TGTGCCAGCAGTTTCGTACAGGGGGTCCCCTACGAGCAGTACTTC. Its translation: CASSFVQGVPYEQYF.

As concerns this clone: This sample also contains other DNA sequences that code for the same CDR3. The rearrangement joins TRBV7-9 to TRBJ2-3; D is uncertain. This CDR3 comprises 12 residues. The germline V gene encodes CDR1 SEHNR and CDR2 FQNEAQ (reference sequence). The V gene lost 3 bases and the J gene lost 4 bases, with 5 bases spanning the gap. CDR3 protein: CASSFRADTQYF. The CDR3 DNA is TGTGCCAGCAGCTTCCGCGCAGATACGCAGTATTTT.